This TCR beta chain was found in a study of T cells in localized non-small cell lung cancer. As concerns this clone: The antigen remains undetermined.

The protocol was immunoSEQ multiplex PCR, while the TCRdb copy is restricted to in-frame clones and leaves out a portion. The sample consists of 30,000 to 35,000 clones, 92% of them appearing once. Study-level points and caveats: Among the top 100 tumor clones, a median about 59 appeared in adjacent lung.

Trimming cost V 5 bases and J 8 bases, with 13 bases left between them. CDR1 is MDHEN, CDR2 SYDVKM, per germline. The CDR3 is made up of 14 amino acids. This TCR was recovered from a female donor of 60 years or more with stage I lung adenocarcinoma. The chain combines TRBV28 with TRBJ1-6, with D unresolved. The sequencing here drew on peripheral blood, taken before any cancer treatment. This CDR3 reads CASSQNFEDSPLHF. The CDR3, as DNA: TGTGCCAGCAGTCAAAATTTCGAGGATTCACCCCTCCACTTT.